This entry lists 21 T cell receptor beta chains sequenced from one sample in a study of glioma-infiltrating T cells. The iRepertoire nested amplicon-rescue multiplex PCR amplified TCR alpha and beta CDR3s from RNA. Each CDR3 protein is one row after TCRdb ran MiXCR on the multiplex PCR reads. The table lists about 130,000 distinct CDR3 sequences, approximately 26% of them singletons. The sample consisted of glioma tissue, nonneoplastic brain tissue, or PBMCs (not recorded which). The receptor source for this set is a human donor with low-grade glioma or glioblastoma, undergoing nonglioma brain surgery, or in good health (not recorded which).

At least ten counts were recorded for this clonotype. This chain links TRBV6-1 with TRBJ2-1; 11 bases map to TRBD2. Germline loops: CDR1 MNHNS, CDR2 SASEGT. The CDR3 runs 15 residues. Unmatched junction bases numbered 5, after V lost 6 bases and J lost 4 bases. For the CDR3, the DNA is TGTGCCAGCAGCTCCGGGACTAGCGGATACAATGAGCAGTTCTTC. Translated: CASSSGTSGYNEQFF.

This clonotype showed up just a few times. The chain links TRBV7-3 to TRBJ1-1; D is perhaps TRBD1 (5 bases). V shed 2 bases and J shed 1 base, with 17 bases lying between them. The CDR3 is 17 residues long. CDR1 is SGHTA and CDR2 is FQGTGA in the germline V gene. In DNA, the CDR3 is TGTGCCAGCAGCTTAGGCCTCCGCAGGGCTCCGAACACTGAAGCTTTCTTT. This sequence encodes CASSLGLRRAPNTEAFF.

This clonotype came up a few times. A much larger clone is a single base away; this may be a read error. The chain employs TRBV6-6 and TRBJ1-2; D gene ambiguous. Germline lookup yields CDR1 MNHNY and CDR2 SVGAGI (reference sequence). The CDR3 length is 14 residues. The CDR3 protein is CASSYSDSTYSYTF. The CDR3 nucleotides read TGTGCCAGCAGTTACTCGGACTCAACCTATAGCTACACCTTC.

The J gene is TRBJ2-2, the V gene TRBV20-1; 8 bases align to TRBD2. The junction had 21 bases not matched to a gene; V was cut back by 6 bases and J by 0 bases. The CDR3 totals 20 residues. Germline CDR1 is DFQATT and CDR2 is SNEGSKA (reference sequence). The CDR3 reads CSAPTLWGSGVASNTGELFF. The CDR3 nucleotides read TGCAGTGCACCCACCTTATGGGGTAGCGGGGTGGCATCGAACACCGGGGAGCTGTTTTTT.

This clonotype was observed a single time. In nucleotides, the CDR3 is TGTGCCATCAGAGTTAAGATGGGGGATGAGCAGTTCTTC. This translates into CAIRVKMGDEQFF. The chain joins TRBV6-1 to TRBJ2-1; D tentatively fits TRBD1 or TRBD2 (5 bases each). Trimming took off 10 bases at V and 8 bases at J, with 18 bases between the two ends. Germline V CDR1 and CDR2: MNHNS, SASEGT. CDR3 size: 13 residues.

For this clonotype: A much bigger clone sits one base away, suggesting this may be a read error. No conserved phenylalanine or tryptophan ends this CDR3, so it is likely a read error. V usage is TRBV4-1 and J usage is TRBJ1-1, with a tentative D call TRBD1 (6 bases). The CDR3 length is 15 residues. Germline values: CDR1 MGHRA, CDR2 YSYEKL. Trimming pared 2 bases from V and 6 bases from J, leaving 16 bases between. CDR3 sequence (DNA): TGCGCCAGCAGCCAACGAGGGGGAATGGGGGCTGAAGCTTTCCTT. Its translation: CASSQRGGMGAEAFL.

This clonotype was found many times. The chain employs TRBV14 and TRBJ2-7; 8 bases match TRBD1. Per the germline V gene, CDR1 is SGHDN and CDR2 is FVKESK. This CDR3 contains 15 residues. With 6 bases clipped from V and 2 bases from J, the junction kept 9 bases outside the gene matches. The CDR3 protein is CASRRPGGLTYEQYV. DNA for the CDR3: TGTGCCAGCAGGCGACCAGGGGGCTTAACCTACGAGCAGTACGTC.

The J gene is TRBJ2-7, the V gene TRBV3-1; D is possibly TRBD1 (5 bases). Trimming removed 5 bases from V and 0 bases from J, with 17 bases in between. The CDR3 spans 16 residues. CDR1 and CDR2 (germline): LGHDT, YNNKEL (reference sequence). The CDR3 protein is CASSFSGKDRSYEQYV. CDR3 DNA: TGTGCCAGCAGCTTCTCAGGGAAAGACCGCTCCTACGAGCAGTACGTC.

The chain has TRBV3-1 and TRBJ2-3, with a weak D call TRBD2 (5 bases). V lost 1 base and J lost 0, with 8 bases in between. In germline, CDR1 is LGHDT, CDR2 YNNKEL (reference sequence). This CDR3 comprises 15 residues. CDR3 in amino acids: CASSQGGFSTDTQYF. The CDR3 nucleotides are TGTGCCAGCAGCCAAGGAGGGTTCAGCACAGATACGCAGTATTTT.

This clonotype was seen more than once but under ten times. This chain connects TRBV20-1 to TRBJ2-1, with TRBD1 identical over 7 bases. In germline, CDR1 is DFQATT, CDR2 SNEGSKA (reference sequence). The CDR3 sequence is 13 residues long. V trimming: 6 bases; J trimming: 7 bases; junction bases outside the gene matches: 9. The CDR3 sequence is CSAAPGGRNEQFF. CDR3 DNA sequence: TGCAGTGCCGCTCCAGGGGGAAGGAATGAGCAGTTCTTC.

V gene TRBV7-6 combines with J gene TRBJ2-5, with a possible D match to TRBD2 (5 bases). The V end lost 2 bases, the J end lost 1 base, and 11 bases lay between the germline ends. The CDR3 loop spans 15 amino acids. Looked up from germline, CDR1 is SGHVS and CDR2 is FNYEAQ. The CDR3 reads CASSLSGSGQETQYF. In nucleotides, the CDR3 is TGTGCCAGCAGCTTATCTGGGAGCGGCCAAGAGACCCAGTACTTC.

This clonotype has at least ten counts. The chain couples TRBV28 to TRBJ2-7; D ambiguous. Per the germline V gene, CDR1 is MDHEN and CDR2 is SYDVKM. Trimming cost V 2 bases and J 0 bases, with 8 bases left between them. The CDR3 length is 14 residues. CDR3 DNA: TGTGCCAGCAGTTTAAGCAGCAGCTCCTACGAGCAGTACGTC. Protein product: CASSLSSSSYEQYV.

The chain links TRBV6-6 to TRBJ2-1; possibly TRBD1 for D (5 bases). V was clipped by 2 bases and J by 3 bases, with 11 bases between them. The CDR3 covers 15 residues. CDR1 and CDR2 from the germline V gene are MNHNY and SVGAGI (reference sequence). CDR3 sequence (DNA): TGTGCCAGCAGTTACGCAGGGAAGCGCTACAATGAGCAGTTCTTC. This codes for CASSYAGKRYNEQFF.

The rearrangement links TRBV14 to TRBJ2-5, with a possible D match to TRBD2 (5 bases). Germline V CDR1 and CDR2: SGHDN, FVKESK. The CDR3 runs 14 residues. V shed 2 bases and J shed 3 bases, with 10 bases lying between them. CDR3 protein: CASSQHDGKETQYF. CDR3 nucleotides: TGTGCCAGCAGCCAACACGACGGGAAAGAGACCCAGTACTTC. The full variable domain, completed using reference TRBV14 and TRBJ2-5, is EAGVTQFPSHSVIEKGQTVTLRCDPISGHDNLYWYRRVMGKEIKFLLHFVKESKQDESGMPNNRFLAERTGGTYSTLKVQPAELEDSGVYFCASSQHDGKETQYFGPGTRLLVL.

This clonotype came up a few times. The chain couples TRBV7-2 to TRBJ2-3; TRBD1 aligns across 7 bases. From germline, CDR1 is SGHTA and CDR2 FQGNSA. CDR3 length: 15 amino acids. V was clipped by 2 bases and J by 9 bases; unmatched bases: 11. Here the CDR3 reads CASSLIQGQLGTQYF. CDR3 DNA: TGTGCCAGCAGCTTAATACAGGGACAGTTAGGCACGCAGTATTTT.

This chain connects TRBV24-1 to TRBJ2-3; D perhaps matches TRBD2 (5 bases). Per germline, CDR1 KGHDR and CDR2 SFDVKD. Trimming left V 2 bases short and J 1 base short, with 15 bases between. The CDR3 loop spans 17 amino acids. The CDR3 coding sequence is TGTGCCACCAGTGATTGGCTGTCCAGGACTGGCACAGATACGCAGTATTTT. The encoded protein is CATSDWLSRTGTDTQYF.

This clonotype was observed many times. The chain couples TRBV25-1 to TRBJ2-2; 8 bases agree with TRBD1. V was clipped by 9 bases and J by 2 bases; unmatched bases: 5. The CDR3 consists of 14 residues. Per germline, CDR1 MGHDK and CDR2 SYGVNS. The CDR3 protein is CASRGTGNTGELFF. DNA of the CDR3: TGTGCCAGTCGCGGGACAGGAAACACCGGGGAGCTGTTTTTT. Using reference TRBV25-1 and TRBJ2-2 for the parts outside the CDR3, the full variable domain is EADIYQTPRYLVIGTGKKITLECSQTMGHDKMYWYQQDPGMELHLIHYSYGVNSTEKGDLSSESTVSRIRTEHFPLTLESARPSHTSQYLCASRGTGNTGELFFGEGSRLTVL.

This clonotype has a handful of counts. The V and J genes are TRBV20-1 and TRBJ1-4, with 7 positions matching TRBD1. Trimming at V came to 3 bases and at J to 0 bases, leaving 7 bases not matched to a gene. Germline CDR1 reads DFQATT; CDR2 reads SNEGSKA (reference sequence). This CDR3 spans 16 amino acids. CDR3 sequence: CSARLRQGATNEKLFF. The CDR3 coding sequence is TGCAGTGCTAGGCTACGACAGGGTGCAACTAATGAAAAACTGTTTTTT.

CDR3: CSVDVGDQYF. CDR3 DNA sequence: TGCAGCGTTGATGTCGGGGACCAGTACTTC. The rearrangement links TRBV29-1 to TRBJ2-5; D possibly corresponds to TRBD2 (5 bases). Germline V gene data show CDR1 as SQVTM and CDR2 as ANQGSEA. The CDR3 has 10 amino acids. The V end lost 3 bases, the J end lost 10 bases, and 9 bases lay between the germline ends.

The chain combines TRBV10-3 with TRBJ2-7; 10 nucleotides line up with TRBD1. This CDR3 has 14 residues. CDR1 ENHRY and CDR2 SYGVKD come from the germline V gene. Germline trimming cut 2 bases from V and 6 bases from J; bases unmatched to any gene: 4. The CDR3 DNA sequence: TGTGCCATCAGTGAGAGGGACAGGGGAACCGAGCAGTACGTC. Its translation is CAISERDRGTEQYV.

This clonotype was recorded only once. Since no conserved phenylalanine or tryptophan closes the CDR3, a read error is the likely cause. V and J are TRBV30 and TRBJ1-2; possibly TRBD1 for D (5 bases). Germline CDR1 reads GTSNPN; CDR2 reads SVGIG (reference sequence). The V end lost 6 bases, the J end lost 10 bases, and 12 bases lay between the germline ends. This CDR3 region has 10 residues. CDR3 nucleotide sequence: TGTGCCTGCCGCGGGGCCTTCTACACCTCC. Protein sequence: CACRGAFYTS.